Listed below are T cell receptor beta chains from one sample, sequenced in a study of T-cell reconstitution after alpha-beta-depleted transplantation in children. TCRdb independently ran MiXCR on the PCR reads; one entry per CDR3 protein. The repertoire holds 350,000 to 400,000 distinct CDR3 sequences, with about 20% as singletons. The sample was PBMCs from the stem cell graft donor, taken from the stem cell graft. The receptors were sampled from a human donor who donated a stem cell graft to a child with acute myeloid leukemia. The CDR3 runs from the conserved cysteine through the conserved F or W.

v_call	j_call	cdr3_aa
TRBV13	TRBJ2-1	CASSPSVAGNGNEQFF
TRBV15	TRBJ1-2	CATSGPGQDHYGYTF
TRBV6-5	TRBJ2-1	CASTPGLAGGGYNEQFF
TRBV20-1	TRBJ2-4	CSARIPGLAGDAIQYF
TRBV10-2	TRBJ2-5	CASSESGLSQETQYF
TRBV20-1	TRBJ2-2	CSASSNTGELFF
TRBV15	TRBJ2-7	CATSEIAGTSYEQYF
TRBV20-1	TRBJ1-5	CSAPLATGDYRQPQHF
TRBV28	TRBJ2-7	CASSWKGEQYF
TRBV21-1	TRBJ2-1	CASRGLAGGAFHNEQFF
TRBV4-1	TRBJ2-3	CASSKWGLASADTQYF
TRBV21-1	TRBJ2-1	CASSKSDGDNEQFF
TRBV7-3	TRBJ2-1	CASSLLVRDRGHNEQFF
TRBV5-1	TRBJ2-7	CATKSTAGDSYEQYF
TRBV5-1	TRBJ2-1	CASSPNGTQFNEQFF
TRBV7-2	TRBJ2-2	CASSLSSGRATGELFF
TRBV20-1	TRBJ2-1	CSASPRSSYNEQFF
TRBV3-1	TRBJ2-3	CASSQERADTQYF
TRBV20-1	TRBJ2-1	CSARGAASGPRRGNEQFF
TRBV5-1	TRBJ2-1	CASRPGTATYNEQFF
TRBV14	TRBJ2-1	CASTLAGVRNEQFF
TRBV28	TRBJ2-3	CASSLTSGREDTQYF
TRBV28	TRBJ2-7	CASRSPGRTYEQYF
TRBV15	TRBJ2-4	CATSKARGSAVNIQYF
TRBV5-5	TRBJ2-1	CASRSMRPGTSAYNEQFF
TRBV5-6	TRBJ2-7	CASSPVSSGKISEQYF
TRBV28	TRBJ2-7	CASSLLLNYEQYF
TRBV5-1	TRBJ2-3	CASSLSGDPTDTQYF
TRBV12-3/TRBV12-4	TRBJ2-5	CASSLGGLRQETQYF
TRBV29-1	TRBJ2-1	CSVDYNSYNEQFF
TRBV24-1	TRBJ2-1	CATSDTGTSEYNEQFF
TRBV12-3/TRBV12-4	TRBJ2-5	CASSPPGLGGTGAQYF
TRBV28	TRBJ2-7	CASSPLVAEIDYEQYF
TRBV5-1	TRBJ1-1	CASSPQGLTEAFF
TRBV28	TRBJ2-7	CASTRAGGEVYEQYF
TRBV12-3/TRBV12-4	TRBJ2-6	CASISGSGANVLTF
TRBV18	TRBJ2-1	CASSPPPSGRGEQFF
TRBV18	TRBJ2-3	CASSPPSTDTQYF
TRBV10-3	TRBJ2-1	CAIRQGNEQFF